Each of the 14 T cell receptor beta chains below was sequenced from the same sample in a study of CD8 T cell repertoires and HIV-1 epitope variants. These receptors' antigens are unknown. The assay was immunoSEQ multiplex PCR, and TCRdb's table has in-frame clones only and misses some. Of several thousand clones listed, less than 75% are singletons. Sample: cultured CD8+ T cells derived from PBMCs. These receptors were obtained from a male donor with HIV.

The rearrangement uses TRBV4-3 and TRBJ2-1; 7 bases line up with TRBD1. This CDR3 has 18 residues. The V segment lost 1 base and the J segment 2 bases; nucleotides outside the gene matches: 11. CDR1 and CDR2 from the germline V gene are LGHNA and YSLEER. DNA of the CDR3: TGCGCCAGCAGCCAAGTATTGCAGGGGGTACAAACCTACAATGAGCAGTTCTTC. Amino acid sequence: CASSQVLQGVQTYNEQFF.

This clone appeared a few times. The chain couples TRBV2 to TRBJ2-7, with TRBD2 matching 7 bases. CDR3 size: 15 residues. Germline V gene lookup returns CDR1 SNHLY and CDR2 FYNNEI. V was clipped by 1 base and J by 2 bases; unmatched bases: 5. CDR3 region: CASSEGLAVAYEQYF. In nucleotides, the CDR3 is TGTGCCAGCAGTGAAGGGCTAGCGGTCGCCTACGAGCAGTACTTC. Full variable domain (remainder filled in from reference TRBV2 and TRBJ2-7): EPEVTQTPSHQVTQMGQEVILRCVPISNHLYFYWYRQILGQKVEFLVSFYNNEISEKSEIFDDQFSVERPDGSNFTLKIRSTKLEDSAMYFCASSEGLAVAYEQYFGPGTRLTVT.

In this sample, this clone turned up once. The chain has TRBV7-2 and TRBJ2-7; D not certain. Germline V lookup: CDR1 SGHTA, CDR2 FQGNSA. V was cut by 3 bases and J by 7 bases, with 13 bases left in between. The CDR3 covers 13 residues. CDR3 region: CASSFYPRSEQYF. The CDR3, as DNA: TGTGCCAGCAGCTTTTACCCGAGAAGTGAGCAGTACTTC.

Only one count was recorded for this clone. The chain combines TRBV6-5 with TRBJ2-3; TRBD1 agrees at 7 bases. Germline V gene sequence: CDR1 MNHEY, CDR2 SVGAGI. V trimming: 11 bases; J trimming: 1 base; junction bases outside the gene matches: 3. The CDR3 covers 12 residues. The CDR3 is CAVGQGTDTQYF. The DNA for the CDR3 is TGTGCCGTAGGACAGGGCACAGATACGCAGTATTTT.

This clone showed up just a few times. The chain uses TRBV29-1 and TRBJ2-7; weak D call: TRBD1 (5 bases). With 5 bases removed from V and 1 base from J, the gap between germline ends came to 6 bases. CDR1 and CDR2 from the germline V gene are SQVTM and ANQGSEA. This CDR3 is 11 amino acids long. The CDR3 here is CSVQGSYEQYF. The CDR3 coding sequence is TGCAGCGTTCAGGGATCCTACGAGCAGTACTTC.

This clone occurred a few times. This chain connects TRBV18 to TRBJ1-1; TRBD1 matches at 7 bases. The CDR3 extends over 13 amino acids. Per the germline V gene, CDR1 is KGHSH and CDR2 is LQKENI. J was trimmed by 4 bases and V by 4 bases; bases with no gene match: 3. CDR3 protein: CASSRSGGTEAFF. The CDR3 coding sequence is TGTGCCAGCTCACGGTCAGGGGGCACTGAAGCTTTCTTT.

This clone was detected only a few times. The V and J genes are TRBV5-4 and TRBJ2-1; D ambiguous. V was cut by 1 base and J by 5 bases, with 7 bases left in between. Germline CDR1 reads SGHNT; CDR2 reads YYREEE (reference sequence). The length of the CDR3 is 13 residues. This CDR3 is CASSLMVDNEQFF. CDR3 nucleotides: TGTGCCAGCAGCTTGATGGTTGACAATGAGCAGTTCTTC. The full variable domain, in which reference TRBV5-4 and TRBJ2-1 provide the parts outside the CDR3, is ETGVTQSPTHLIKTRGQQVTLRCSSQSGHNTVSWYQQALGQGPQFIFQYYREEENGRGNFPPRFSGLQFPNYSSELNVNALELDDSALYLCASSLMVDNEQFFGPGTRLTVL.

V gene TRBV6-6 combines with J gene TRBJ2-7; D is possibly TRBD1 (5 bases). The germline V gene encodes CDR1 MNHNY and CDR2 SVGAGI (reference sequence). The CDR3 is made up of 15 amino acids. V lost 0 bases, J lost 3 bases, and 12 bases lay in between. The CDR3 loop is CASSYSPGLDYEQYF. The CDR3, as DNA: TGTGCCAGCAGTTACTCGCCAGGGTTAGACTACGAGCAGTACTTC.

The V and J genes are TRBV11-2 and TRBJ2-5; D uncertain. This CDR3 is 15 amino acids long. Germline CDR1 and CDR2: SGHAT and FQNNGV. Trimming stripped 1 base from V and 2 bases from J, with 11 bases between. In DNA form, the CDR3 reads TGTGCCAGCAGCTTAGGGCGAGAACTACAAGAGACCCAGTACTTC. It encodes CASSLGRELQETQYF.

CDR3 coding DNA: TGTGCCAGCAGTGAAGCTCCGGGGTGGGTCAATGAGCAGTTCTTC. It is translated as CASSEAPGWVNEQFF. The chain couples TRBV2 to TRBJ2-1, with D perhaps TRBD2 (5 bases). V gave up 0 bases and J gave up 6 bases, with 12 bases separating them. Germline V gene data show CDR1 as SNHLY and CDR2 as FYNNEI. The CDR3 runs to 15 residues.

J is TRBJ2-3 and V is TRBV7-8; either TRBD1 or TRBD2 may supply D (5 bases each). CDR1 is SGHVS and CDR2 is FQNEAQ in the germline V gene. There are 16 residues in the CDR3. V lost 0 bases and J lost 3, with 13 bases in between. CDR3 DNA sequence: TGTGCCAGCAGCTTAGCGGGGGACCCCTGGACAGATACGCAGTATTTT. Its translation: CASSLAGDPWTDTQYF.

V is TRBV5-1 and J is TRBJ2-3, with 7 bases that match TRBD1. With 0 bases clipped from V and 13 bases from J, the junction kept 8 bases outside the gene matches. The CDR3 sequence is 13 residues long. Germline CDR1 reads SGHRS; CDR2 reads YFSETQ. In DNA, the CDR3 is TGCGCCAGCAGCTTGGAGGGGGCGCAGGCAAAGTATTTT. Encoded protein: CASSLEGAQAKYF.

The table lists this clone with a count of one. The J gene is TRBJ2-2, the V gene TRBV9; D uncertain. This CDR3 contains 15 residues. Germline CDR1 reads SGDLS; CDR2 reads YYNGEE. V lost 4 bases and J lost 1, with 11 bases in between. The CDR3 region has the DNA TGTGCCAGCAGCCGCCTAGATATGAACACCGGGGAGCTGTTTTTT. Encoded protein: CASSRLDMNTGELFF.

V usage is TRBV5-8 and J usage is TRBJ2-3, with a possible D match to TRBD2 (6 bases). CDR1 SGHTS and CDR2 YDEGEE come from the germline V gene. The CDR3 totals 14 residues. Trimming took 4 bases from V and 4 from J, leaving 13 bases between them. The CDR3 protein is CASSAAGGSDTQYF. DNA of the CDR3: TGTGCCAGCAGCGCGGCCGGGGGATCAGATACGCAGTATTTT. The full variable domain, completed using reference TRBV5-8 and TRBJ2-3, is EAGVTQSPTHLIKTRGQQATLRCSPISGHTSVYWYQQALGLGLQFLLWYDEGEERNRGNFPPRFSGRQFPNYSSELNVNALELEDSALYLCASSAAGGSDTQYFGPGTRLTVL.